The clone carrying this TCR beta chain was seen a single time. As yet, its antigen is unknown. V was clipped by 0 bases and J by 3 bases; unmatched bases: 4. The germline gives CDR1 ENHRY, CDR2 SYGVKD. The CDR3 sequence is 16 residues long. The source of the sample is a study of T cell repertoires in cytomegalovirus infection. As for the study in general: CMV epitopes that were recently identified and HLA-C-restricted were used alongside well-studied HLA-B-restricted ones. Findings and limits, study-wide: Dominating the ex vivo response were HLA-C-restricted CMV-specific TCR beta clonotypes. Totalled public TCR beta family frequency picked out people who carried CMV plus the relevant HLA.

TCRdb redid the calling of the reads with MiXCR, one entry per CDR3 protein. Of about 920,000 distinct CDR3 sequences listed, roughly 31% are singletons. The source material was cultured CD8+ T cells from PBMCs, sampled from culture after CMV antigen stimulation. The TCR was taken from a human donor in good health (CMV status not recorded). Some clones in this sample may be carry-over from other donors' samples. The genes are TRBV10-3 and TRBJ2-1; 8 nucleotides line up with TRBD1. CDR3 DNA sequence: TGTGCCATCAGTGAGTCGCAGGGACAGGTCTACAATGAGCAGTTCTTC. This encodes CAISESQGQVYNEQFF.